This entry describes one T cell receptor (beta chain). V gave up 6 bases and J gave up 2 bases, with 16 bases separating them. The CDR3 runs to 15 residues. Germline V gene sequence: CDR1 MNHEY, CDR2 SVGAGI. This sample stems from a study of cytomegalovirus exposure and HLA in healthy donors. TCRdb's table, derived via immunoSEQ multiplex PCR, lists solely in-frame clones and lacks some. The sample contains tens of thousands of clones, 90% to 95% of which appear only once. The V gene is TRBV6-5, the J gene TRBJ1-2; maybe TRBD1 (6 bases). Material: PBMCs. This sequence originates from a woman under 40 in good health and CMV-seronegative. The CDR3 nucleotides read TGTGCCAGCAGCTACGGGACCACAGGGAACTATGGCTACACCTTC. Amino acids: CASSYGTTGNYGYTF.